This T cell receptor (beta chain) was identified in a study of identical twins (dated by TCRdb to 2015 to 2016). Turning to the overall study: The study deep-sequenced TCR alpha and beta repertoires from monozygotic twins, unrelated adults of various ages and cord blood to test whether fetal clonotypes persist. Replicate twin experiments were performed at different times using different library preparation protocols to rule out contamination. Summary of the overall study and its limitations: Abundant cord blood beta clonotypes carried fewer insertions; young adult naive repertoires showed a weaker similar trend, while memory repertoires showed none. A weaker excess of twin sharing was found in beta out-of-frame sequences because the signal-to-noise ratio was lowered by fewer shared sequences. Zero-insertion analyses could be partly confounded by invariant T cells such as MAIT and iNKT, though diverse VJ usage argued against such confounding for most clonotypes. Recombination models systematically underestimated out-of-frame TCR alpha sharing in monozygotic twins but agreed with sharing between unrelated individuals. Because the same donors could not be followed over many years, conclusions were based on cross-sectional statistical analysis. Out-of-frame TCR alpha sequences shared between twins showed an excess of low generation-probability sequences compared with coincidental sharing between unrelated individuals.

Libraries came from 5' RACE. Data came from an Illumina HiSeq 2000. Template switching introduced a universal primer binding site; the final cDNA contained a unique molecular identifier, enabling accurate counting of TCR cDNA molecules. Specific primers in the conserved constant-segment region were used to synthesize first-strand cDNA for the TCR alpha and beta chains. To control for contamination, every cDNA library carried two barcodes: a SMART-Mk sample barcode plus Illumina barcodes. TruSeq adapter sequences, together with Illumina sample barcodes, were added in two successive PCR steps. The Illumina HiSeq platform was used with custom primers to sequence TCR alpha and beta cDNA libraries. The authors processed their data as follows. MiGEC was used to process raw reads and extract unique molecular identifiers, and MiXCR was used to find CDR3 positions. Recombination models were inferred per individual with the repgenHMM and IGoR tools using an EM algorithm. Shared clonotype analysis was performed with the tcR package in R, normalizing sharing by the product of cloneset sizes. To study raw recombination free of thymic and clonal selection effects, out-of-frame nonproductive sequences were analyzed. The public reads were quality trimmed at Q25 with fastp and then assembled into clones with MiXCR by TCRdb, keeping productive beta chains. Each record represents a unique CDR3 protein, reported with the most common genes and DNA among its rows. TCRdb assigned the V and J calls; the authors' analysis was not used. The sample records under 800,000 distinct CDR3 sequences, approximately 22% of which are singletons. In total, the top ten clones hold around 4.5% of the sample.

This clonotype was counted between two and nine times. Its binding antigen is unknown. No clone much larger than this one lies a single base away; base qualities are absent. All donors were healthy Caucasians. Three pairs of female monozygotic twins, all aged roughly 18 to 29 years, were included in the twin cohort. RNA for TCR libraries was isolated from peripheral blood mononuclear cells. These records were also assigned to another study, of T cells expressing NK-cell markers. The second investigation adds: In sorted CD3+CD56+NKG2C+, CD3+CD56+NKG2C- and CD3+CD56-NKG2C+ T-cell subsets from several donors, TCR beta-chain repertoires were profiled. Seven of the eight sequenced donors were HCMV-seropositive and one was HCMV-seronegative. In several experiments an anti-gammadeltaTCR antibody was added to restrict sorting to alphabetaTCR-expressing T cells. In six donors, the dominant CD3+CD56+NKG2C+ clonotypes ranked among the top 10 CD8+ clonotypes, making up roughly 1.0-8% of CD8+ T cells. Those dominant clonotypes were again the most abundant among CD3+CD56-NKG2C+ cells in a handful of donors, at about 28.3-60.1%. Whether the expanded NKG2C-expressing T cell clones were specific for HCMV antigens was left unclear. The study sequenced eight donors, all healthy volunteers chosen at random: three men and five women. HCMV serostatus was determined by detecting HCMV-specific IgG in serum with a commercial ELISA kit. For about six donors, unsorted PBMC were also used to sequence bulk peripheral blood T-cell repertoires. MIGEC was used to demultiplex reads and group reads by UMI, and MiTCR was used to assemble and quantify clonotypes. To exclude erroneous sequences, only TCR cDNA sequences supported by at least two reads were retained. The tcR package was used for downstream repertoire analysis, and clonotypes were matched across fractions by CDR3 nucleotide sequence plus V segment. VDJmatch was used to annotate antigen specificity against VDJdb, with one amino acid substitution in CDR3 permitted.

The receptor's source is a woman aged 18-29 years in good health. Sequences were obtained from PBMCs.

The DNA sequence reads TGTGCCAGCAGCTTAGGCCGCGGGGGGACCTACAATGAGCAGTTCTTC. This sequence encodes CASSLGRGGTYNEQFF. The V gene is TRBV7-9 and the J gene is TRBJ2-1; 8 central nucleotides agree with TRBD2. From its cysteine to its phenylalanine, the CDR3 spans 16 amino acids. Only the CDR3 part of the read is kept: 48 bases, read in frame from the first base. V trim: 1 base; J trim: 2 bases; unmatched bases: 4. CDR1 is given as SEHNR and CDR2 as FQNEAQ, both from the germline V gene (reference sequence).